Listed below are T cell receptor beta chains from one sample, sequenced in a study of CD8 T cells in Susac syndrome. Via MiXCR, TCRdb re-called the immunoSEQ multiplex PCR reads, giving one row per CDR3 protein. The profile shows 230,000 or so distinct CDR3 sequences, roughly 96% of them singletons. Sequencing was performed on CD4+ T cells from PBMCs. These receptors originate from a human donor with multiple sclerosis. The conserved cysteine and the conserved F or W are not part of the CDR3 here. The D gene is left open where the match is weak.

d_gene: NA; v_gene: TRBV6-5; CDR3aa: ASSPNGGPEAF
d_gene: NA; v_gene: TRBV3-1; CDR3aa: ASSQGVSTGELF
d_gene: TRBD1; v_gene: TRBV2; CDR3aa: ASSTQGRTGELF
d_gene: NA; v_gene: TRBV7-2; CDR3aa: ASSYTSGYQETQY
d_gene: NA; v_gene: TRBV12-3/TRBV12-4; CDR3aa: ASSFEGIRETQY
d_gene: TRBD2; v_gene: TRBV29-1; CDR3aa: SDAGLAENIQY
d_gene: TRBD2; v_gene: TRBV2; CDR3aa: ASRLEGLAGGQQF
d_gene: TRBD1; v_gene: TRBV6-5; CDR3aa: ASTTATGRAF
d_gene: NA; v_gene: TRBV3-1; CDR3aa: ASLRQGGSETQY
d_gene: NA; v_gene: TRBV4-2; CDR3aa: ASSHYSVGLSTYNEQF
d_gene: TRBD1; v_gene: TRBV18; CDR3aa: ASSPPVAGGKY
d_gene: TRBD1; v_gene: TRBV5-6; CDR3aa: ASSPDRTYEQY
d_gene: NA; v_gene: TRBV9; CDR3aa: ASSVANNQGEQF
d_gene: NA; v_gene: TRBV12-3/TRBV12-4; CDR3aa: ASSLAAGAGELF
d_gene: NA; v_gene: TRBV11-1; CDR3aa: ASSLGHGNEQF
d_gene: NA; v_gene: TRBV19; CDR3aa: ASSIPRQAWGQPQH
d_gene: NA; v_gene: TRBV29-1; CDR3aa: SSEPRGTTEAF
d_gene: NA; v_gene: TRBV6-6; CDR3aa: ASSTEAPPGTQY
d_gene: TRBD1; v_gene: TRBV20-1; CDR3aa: SAIGQGGHEQY
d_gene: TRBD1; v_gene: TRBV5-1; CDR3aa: ASSGGQVNTEAF
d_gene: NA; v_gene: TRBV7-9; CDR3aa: ASRKGQGTQY
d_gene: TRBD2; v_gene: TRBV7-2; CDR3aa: ASIPPGTRKETQY
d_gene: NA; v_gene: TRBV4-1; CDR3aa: ASSQDPTGEQY
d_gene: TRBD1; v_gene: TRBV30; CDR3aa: AWSRTGYGYT
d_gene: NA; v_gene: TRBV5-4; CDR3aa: ASTLGGHPGDEQF
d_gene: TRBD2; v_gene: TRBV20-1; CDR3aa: SAAAGVRDNEQF
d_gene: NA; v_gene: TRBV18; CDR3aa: ASSPLMNTEAF
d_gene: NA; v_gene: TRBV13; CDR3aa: ASSFSREFPMNTEAF
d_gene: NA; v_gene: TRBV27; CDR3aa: ASSLSAALNYGYT
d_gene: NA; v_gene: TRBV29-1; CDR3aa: SERGRTGRVDTQY
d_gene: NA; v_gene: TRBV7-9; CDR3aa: ASSPGSGRYLPQH
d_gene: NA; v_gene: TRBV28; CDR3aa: ASSLGGGSGNTIY
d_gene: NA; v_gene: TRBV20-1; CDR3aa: SARIAGRGAQY
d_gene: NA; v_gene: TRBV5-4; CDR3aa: ASSLLKVGSSYNEQF
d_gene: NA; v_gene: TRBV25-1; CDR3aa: ASKGLGGNSPLH
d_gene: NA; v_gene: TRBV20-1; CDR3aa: SASPGVNEQF
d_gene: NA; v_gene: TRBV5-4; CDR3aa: ASSLAPFSGANVLT
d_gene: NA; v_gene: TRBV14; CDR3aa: ASNQGPLGEQY
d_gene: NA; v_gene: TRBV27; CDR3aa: ASRSLGSSYNSPLH
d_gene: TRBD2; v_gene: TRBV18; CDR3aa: ASSPRTGGSQTGELF
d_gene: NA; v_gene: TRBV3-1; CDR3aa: ASSQSPRNQETQY
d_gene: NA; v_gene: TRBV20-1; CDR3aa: SARASHAGFGYT
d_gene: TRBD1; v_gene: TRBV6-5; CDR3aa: ASATGEELGGYT
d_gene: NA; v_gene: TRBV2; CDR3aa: ASSVTAENIQY
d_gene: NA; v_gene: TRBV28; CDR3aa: ASSFRGRSYGYT
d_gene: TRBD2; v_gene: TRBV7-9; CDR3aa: ASSLMAGVSDTQY
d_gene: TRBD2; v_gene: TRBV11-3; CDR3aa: ASSLDSGRGTDTQY
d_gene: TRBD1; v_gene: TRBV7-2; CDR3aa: ASSLTGGTGELF
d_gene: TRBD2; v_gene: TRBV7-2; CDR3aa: ASSREAGGFHNEQF
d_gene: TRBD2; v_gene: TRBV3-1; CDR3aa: ASSQDGVLAGGQETQY
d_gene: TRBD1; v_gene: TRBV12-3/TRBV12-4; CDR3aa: ASSLTGGFRNTEAF
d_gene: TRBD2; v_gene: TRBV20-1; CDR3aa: SASTSGGVADTQY
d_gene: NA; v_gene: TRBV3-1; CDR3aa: ASSRTPSAGIQETQY
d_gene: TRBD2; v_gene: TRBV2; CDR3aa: ASSERGGWYEQY